This TCR beta chain is drawn from a study of stem cell transplantation in POMP-related autoinflammatory disease (dated by TCRdb to the early 2020s). Concerning the study at large: The study hypothesized that defective thymoproteasomes impair MHC class I-dependent CD8+ T-cell differentiation and positive selection, skewing the TRB repertoire. Prior to transplant, the patients had skewing toward CD4+ naive T cells, low CD8+ T-cell proportions, and reduced T-cell cytokine secretion. The effect of POMP deficiency on T-cell receptor beta repertoire diversity and CDR3 characteristics was assessed using high-throughput TRB sequencing. The paper as a whole reports these results and caveats: Across all analyzed T-cell subsets, PRAID patients tended toward lower TRB diversity and higher clonality. In PRAID patients, the trend toward increased clonality and lower diversity reached statistical significance only for regulatory T cells. PRAID patients showed a restricted number of unique TRB V-J gene pairings.

Worth noting for this clone: The clone's antigen remains unknown. No much larger clone exists at a distance of one base, and base qualities are not known.

V gives up 4 bases and J gives up 12 bases, and the segment between their germline ends measures 19 bases. The CDR3 runs 14 residues from the cysteine to the phenylalanine. The retained sequence is limited to the CDR3, 42 bases, with the frame set at the first base. CDR1 is given as SNHLY and CDR2 as FYNNEI, both from the germline V gene. The label giving this sample's time point can be read as: before hematopoietic stem cell transplant. PRAID was a condition in which autoinflammation came alongside prominent immunodeficiency. Prior to TRB sequencing, T-cell subsets (conventional T cells, CD8+ T cells, regulatory T cells, T follicular helper cells) were sorted. The method behind the library was the immunoSEQ multiplex PCR assay. In the source study's methods: Repertoire diversity was quantified with Shannon entropy, accounting for clonal size distribution. The Gini-Simpson index (Simpson_1-D) served as the measure of how unequally clonotypes were distributed. Held by TCRdb, this immuneACCESS table contains in-frame sequences only and omits some clones. Under half of the omission traces to an unresolved V gene where checked; the cause of the rest is unknown. V and J calls and clone size are given by that table; D and trimming were obtained from the DNA. The sample contains some 26,000 clones, more than 75% of them found a single time. The ten largest clones take up around 2.4% of the sample.

The sequence was collected from a human donor with POMP-related autoinflammation and immune dysregulation (PRAID). The chain is made from TRBV2 and TRBJ2-4; 6 matching bases give a weak D call of TRBD2. Sequencing was performed on CD4+ T cells from PBMCs, taken before stem cell transplantation. This receptor has the CDR3 CASSGGTPVWAQYF. The DNA reads as follows: TGTGCCAGCAGTGGCGGGACTCCCGTTTGGGCTCAGTACTTC.